The clone carrying this T cell receptor beta chain was observed a handful of times. What it binds is unknown. The CDR3 is 15 amino acids. The junction had 11 bases not matched to a gene; V was cut back by 6 bases and J by 6 bases. The germline V gene has CDR1 SNHLY and CDR2 FYNNEI. The data are from a study of T cells in Graves' hyperthyroidism and ophthalmopathy. Across the study: The authors collected peripheral blood at initial diagnosis, before any treatment. Whole-study findings and limits: Blood held most thyroid clonotypes expanded above 0.001 frequency.

Amplified regions were TCR beta CDR3 sequences from RNA transcripts. HTBI primers were used for first-round RT-PCR of the TCR CDR3. TCRdb reprocessed the multiplex PCR reads with MiXCR, giving one entry per CDR3 protein. The repertoire holds roughly 650,000 distinct CDR3 sequences, with approximately 15% as singletons. Sequences were obtained from blood. This TCR was sampled from a woman between 40 and 55 years old with Graves' ophthalmopathy. The chain couples TRBV2 to TRBJ2-5, with 9 bases that match TRBD2. CDR3 in DNA: TGTGCCAGCAGCGACCTTAGCGGGAGTTTAAAGACCCAGTACTTC. Protein sequence: CASSDLSGSLKTQYF.